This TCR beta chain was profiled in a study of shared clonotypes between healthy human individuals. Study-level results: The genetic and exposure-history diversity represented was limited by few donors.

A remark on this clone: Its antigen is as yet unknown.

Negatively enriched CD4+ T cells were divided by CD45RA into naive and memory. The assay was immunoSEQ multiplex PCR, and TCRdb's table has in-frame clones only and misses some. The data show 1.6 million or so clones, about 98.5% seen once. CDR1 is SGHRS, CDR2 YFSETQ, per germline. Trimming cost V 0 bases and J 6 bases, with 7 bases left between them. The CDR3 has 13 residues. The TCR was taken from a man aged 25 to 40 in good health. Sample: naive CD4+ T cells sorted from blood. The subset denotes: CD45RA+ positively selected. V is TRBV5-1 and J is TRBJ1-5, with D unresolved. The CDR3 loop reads CASSLAGSQPQHF. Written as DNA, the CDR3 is TGCGCCAGCAGCTTGGCGGGCTCTCAGCCCCAGCATTTT.